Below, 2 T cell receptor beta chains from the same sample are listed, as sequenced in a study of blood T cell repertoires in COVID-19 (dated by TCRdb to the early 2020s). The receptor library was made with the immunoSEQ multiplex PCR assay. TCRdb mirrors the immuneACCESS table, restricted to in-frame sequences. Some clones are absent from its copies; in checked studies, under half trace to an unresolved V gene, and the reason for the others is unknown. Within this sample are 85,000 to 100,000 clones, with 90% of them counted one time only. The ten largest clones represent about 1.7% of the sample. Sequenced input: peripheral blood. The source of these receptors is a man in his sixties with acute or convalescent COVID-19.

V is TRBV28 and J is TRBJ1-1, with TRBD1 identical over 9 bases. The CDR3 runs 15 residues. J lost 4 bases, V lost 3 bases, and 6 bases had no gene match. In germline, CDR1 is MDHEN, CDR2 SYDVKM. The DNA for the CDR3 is TGTGCCAGCAGTTTGGGGGACAGGGCGGGCACTGAAGCTTTCTTT. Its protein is CASSLGDRAGTEAFF.

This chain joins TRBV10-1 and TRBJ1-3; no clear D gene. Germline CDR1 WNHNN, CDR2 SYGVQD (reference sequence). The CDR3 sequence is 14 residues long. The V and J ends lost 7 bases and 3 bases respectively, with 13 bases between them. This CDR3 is CASIFLLCGNTIYF. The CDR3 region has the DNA TGCGCCAGCATTTTCCTGTTGTGTGGAAACACCATATATTTT.